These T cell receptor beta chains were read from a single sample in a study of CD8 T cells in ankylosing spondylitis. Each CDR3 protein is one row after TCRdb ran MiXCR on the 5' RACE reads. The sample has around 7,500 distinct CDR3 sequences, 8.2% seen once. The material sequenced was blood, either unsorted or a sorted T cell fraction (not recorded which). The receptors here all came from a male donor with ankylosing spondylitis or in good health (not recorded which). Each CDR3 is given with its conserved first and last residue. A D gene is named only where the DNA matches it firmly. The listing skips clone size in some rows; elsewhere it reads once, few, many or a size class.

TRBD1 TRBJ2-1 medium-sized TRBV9 CASSVGTGIYEQFF TGTGCCAGCAGCGTGGGGACAGGGATTTATGAGCAGTTCTTC
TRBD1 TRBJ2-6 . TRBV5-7 CASSLTGQGAGANVLTF TGTGCCAGCAGCTTGACTGGACAGGGGGCTGGGGCCAACGTCCTGACTTTC
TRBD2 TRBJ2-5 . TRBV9 CASSVVAGGPWETQYF TGTGCCAGCAGCGTAGTGGCGGGAGGGCCTTGGGAGACCCAGTACTTC
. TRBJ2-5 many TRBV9 CASSPQGGWETQYF TGTGCCAGCAGCCCCCAGGGGGGGTGGGAGACCCAGTACTTC
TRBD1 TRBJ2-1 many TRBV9 CASSVLDRGNNEQFF TGTGCCAGCAGCGTTTTGGACAGGGGCAACAATGAGCAGTTCTTC
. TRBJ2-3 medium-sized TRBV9 CASSVAATDTQYF TGTGCCAGCAGCGTAGCTGCCACAGATACGCAGTATTTT
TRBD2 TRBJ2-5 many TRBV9 CASSSGGSLETQYF TGTGCCAGCAGTAGCGGGGGGAGTCTGGAGACCCAGTACTTC
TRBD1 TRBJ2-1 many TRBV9 CASNPGQALNEQFF TGTGCCAGCAACCCGGGACAGGCTTTGAATGAGCAGTTCTTC
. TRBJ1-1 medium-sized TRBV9 CASSAPDKNTEAFF TGTGCCAGCAGCGCCCCGGACAAGAACACTGAAGCTTTCTTT
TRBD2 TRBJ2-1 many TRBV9 CASSQDLAGAGWNEQFF TGTGCCAGCAGTCAAGATTTAGCGGGGGCCGGGTGGAATGAGCAGTTCTTC
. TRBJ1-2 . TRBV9 CASMRKTNYGYTF TGTGCCAGCATGAGGAAAACTAACTATGGCTACACCTTC
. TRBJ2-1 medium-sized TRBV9 CASSADGSYNEQFF TGTGCCAGCAGCGCCGATGGCTCCTACAATGAGCAGTTCTTC
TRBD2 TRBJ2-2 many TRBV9 CASSVSLADTGELFF TGTGCCAGCAGCGTAAGTCTAGCGGACACCGGGGAGCTGTTTTTT
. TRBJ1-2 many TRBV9 CASSAVRGHGYTF TGTGCCAGCAGCGCGGTAAGAGGGCATGGCTACACCTTC
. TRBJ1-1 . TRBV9 CASSTGEARYTEAFF TGTGCCAGCAGCACCGGGGAGGCGAGGTACACTGAAGCTTTCTTT
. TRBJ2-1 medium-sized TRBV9 CASSLTGSAGEQFF TGTGCCAGCAGTCTTACGGGGAGCGCCGGTGAGCAGTTCTTC
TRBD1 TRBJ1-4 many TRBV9 CASSVATGQGANEKLFF TGTGCCAGCAGCGTAGCCACGGGACAGGGGGCTAATGAAAAACTGTTTTTT
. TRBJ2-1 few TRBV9 CASSVARGPSYNEQFF TGTGCCAGCAGCGTAGCCAGGGGTCCCTCCTACAATGAGCAGTTCTTC
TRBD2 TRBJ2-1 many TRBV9 CASSEGTSGRDYNEQFF TGTGCCAGCAGCGAGGGGACTAGCGGGAGGGACTACAATGAGCAGTTCTTC
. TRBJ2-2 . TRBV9 CASSVYRDTGELFF TGTGCCAGCAGCGTATACAGAGACACCGGGGAGCTGTTTTTT
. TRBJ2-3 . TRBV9 CASSVGGSDDTQYF TGTGCCAGCAGCGTAGGTGGGAGTGATGATACGCAGTATTTT
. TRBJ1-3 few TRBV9 CASSVNTGIGNTIYF TGTGCCAGCAGCGTAAACACAGGCATTGGAAACACCATATATTTT
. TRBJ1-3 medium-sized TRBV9 CASSPGQTGGNTIYF TGTGCCAGCAGCCCGGGCCAAACGGGTGGAAACACCATATATTTT
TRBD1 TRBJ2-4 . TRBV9 CASSPPLTGGSTKNIQYF TGTGCCAGCAGCCCGCCCCTGACAGGGGGCTCAACCAAAAACATTCAGTACTTC
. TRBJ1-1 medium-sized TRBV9 CASSPPPYTEAFF TGTGCCAGCAGCCCCCCTCCTTACACTGAAGCTTTCTTT
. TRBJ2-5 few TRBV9 CASSVDLGFQETQYF TGTGCCAGCAGCGTAGATCTGGGATTTCAAGAGACCCAGTACTTC
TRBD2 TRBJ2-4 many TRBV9 CASSPGGGGDIQYF TGTGCCAGCAGCCCGGGAGGCGGAGGGGACATTCAGTACTTC
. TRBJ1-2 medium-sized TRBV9 CASSGFGGNNYGYTF TGTGCCAGCAGCGGATTTGGGGGGAACAACTATGGCTACACCTTC
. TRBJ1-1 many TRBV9 CASSVDPGVTEAFF TGTGCCAGCAGCGTAGACCCGGGGGTCACTGAAGCTTTCTTT
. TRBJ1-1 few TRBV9 CASSAGGGQGTEAFF TGTGCCAGCAGCGCCGGGGGGGGCCAGGGCACTGAAGCTTTCTTT
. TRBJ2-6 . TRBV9 CASSVKPPAEGSNVLTF TGTGCCAGCAGCGTAAAACCCCCGGCAGAGGGTTCCAACGTCCTGACTTTC
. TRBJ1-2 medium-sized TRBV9 CASSLGDGAPNGYTF TGTGCCAGCAGCCTAGGGGATGGGGCGCCTAATGGCTACACCTTC
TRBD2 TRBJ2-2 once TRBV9 CASISGRHTGELFF TGTGCCAGCATTAGCGGGAGACACACCGGGGAGCTGTTTTTT
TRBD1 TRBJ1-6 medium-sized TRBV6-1 CAPIWQGVSPWNSPLHF TGTGCCCCCATCTGGCAGGGGGTCAGTCCCTGGAATTCACCCCTCCACTTT